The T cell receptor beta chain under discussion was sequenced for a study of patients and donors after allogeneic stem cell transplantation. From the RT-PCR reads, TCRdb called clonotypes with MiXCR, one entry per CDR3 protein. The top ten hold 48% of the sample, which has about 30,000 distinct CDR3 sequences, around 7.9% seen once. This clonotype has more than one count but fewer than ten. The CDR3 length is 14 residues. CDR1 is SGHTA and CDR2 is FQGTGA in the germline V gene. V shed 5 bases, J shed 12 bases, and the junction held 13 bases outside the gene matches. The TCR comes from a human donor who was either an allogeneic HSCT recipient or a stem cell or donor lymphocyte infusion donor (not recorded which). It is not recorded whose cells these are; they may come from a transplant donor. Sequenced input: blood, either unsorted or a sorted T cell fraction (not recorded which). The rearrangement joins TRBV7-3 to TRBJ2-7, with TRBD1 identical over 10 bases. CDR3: CASSQDPGTGDVYF. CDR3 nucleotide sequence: TGTGCCAGCAGCCAGGACCCCGGGACAGGGGACGTGTACTTC.